This entry is about one T cell receptor beta chain. TCRdb's copy holds only in-frame clones and misses some; the assay was immunoSEQ multiplex PCR. The table shows about 110,000 clones, with 90% occurring only once. The sample belongs to a study of blood T cell repertoires in COVID-19. Trimming at V came to 5 bases and at J to 5 bases, leaving 1 base not matched to a gene. The CDR3 has 13 amino acids. Germline V gene lookup returns CDR1 SGHAT and CDR2 FQNNGV. Sequencing input: peripheral blood. The receptor comes from a woman between 50 and 59 years old with acute or convalescent COVID-19. The rearrangement uses TRBV11-2 and TRBJ1-2; 11 nucleotides match TRBD1. In DNA, the CDR3 is TGTGCCAGCAGCAGGGACAGGGGGTATGGCTACACCTTC. It translates to CASSRDRGYGYTF.